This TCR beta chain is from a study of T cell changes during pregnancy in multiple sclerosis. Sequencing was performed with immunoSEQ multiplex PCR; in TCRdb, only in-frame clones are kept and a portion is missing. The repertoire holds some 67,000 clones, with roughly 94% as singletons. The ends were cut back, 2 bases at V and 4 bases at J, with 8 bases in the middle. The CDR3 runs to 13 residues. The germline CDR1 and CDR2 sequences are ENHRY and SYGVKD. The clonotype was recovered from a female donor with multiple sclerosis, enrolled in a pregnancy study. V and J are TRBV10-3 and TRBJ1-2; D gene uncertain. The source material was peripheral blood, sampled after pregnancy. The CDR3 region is CAISEAPLYGYTF. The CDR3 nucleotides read TGTGCCATCAGTGAGGCACCACTCTATGGCTACACCTTC.